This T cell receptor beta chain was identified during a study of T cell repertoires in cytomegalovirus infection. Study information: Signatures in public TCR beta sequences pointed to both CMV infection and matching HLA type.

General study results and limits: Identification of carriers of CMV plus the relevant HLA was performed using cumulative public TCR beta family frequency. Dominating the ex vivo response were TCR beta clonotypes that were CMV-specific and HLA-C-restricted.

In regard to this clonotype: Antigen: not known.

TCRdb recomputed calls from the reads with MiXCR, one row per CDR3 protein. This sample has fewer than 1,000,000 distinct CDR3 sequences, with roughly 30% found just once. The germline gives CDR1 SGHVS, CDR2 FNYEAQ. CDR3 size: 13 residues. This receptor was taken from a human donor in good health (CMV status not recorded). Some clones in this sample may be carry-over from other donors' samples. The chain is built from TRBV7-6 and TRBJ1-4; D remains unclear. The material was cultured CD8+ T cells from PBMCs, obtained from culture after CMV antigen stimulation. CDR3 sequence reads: CASSPASNEKLFF. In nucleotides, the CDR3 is TGTGCTAGTTCCCCAGCCTCTAATGAAAAACTGTTTTTT.